These 29 T cell receptor beta chains were sequenced from one sample in a study of T-cell memory formation after mild COVID-19. TCRdb recomputed calls from the 5' RACE reads with MiXCR, one row per CDR3 protein. Of about 190,000 distinct CDR3 sequences listed, about 17% were seen once; the top ten hold 2.4%. The specimen sequenced was PBMCs or a T cell subset sorted from them (not recorded which). The receptors here all came from an adult woman who had mild COVID-19 (a few samples of this study predate the infection). Cell type and time point are not known.

This chain links TRBV6-5 with TRBJ2-3, with D perhaps TRBD1 (5 bases). Germline V gene sequence: CDR1 MNHEY, CDR2 SVGAGI. The CDR3 loop spans 18 amino acids. Trimming cost V 0 bases and J 1 base, with 17 bases left between them. For the CDR3, the DNA is TGTGCCAGCAGTTACTCCGACAGTAGTCCTTTAGGCACAGATACGCAGTATTTT. Encoded protein: CASSYSDSSPLGTDTQYF.

The chain recombines TRBV5-1 with TRBJ2-7; 12 bases align to TRBD2. Trimming removed 3 bases from V and 4 bases from J; junction bases left unmatched: 14. This CDR3 has 18 residues. Germline V gene lookup returns CDR1 SGHRS and CDR2 YFSETQ. CDR3 residues: CASSSTTRLAGVTYEQYF. In DNA form, the CDR3 reads TGCGCCAGCAGCTCTACCACGCGACTAGCGGGGGTCACATACGAGCAGTACTTC.

This clonotype has only a few counts. The gene calls are TRBV24-1 and TRBJ1-1; maybe TRBD1 (5 bases). The CDR3 extends over 14 amino acids. Germline values: CDR1 KGHDR, CDR2 SFDVKD. The germline V and J ends were trimmed by 9 bases and 1 base, with 14 bases remaining between them. CDR3 residues: CATRDGPQNTEAFF. CDR3 DNA sequence: TGTGCCACCCGGGACGGGCCTCAGAACACTGAAGCTTTCTTT.

The chain uses TRBV2 and TRBJ2-7, with no clear D. CDR1 and CDR2 from the germline V gene are SNHLY and FYNNEI. The CDR3 has 13 amino acids. V shed 2 bases and J shed 2 bases, with 7 bases lying between them. The CDR3 nucleotides are TGTGCCAGCAGTGAATCCCCAGCCTACGAGCAGTACTTC. It codes for CASSESPAYEQYF.

In this sample, this clonotype turned up a few times. The rearrangement joins TRBV4-2 to TRBJ1-4, with D unclear. Trimming removed 0 bases at V and 5 bases at J, with 10 bases between. Germline V gene sequence: CDR1 LGHNA, CDR2 YNFKEQ. The CDR3 contains 15 residues. Here the CDR3 DNA reads TGTGCCAGCAGCCAAGATGGCAGGAGGAATGAAAAACTGTTTTTT. Protein: CASSQDGRRNEKLFF.

This clonotype appeared a few times. DNA for the CDR3: TGTGCCAGCAGTGACGTGGGACAGGGTAGCTACACCTTC. Its protein is CASSDVGQGSYTF. The chain combines TRBV6-1 with TRBJ1-2, with 9 bases aligning to TRBD1. V lost 3 bases and J lost 9; bases outside the gene matches: 5. Germline CDR1 and CDR2: MNHNS and SASEGT. The CDR3 is 13 residues long.

Only a few counts were recorded for this clonotype. This rearrangement joins TRBV30 to TRBJ2-2; 11 bases are shared with TRBD2. Germline CDR1 is GTSNPN and CDR2 is SVGIG (reference sequence). This CDR3 comprises 15 residues. V shed 5 bases and J 4 bases; nucleotides not matched to a gene: 6. CDR3 residues: CAWGNSGRGTGELFF. CDR3 bases: TGTGCCTGGGGGAATAGCGGGAGGGGCACCGGGGAGCTGTTTTTT.

The CDR3 region is CASSGAQTSRTDTQYF. CDR3 coding DNA: TGTGCCAGCAGTGGGGCCCAGACTAGTCGGACGGATACGCAGTATTTT. V is TRBV6-1 and J is TRBJ2-3; D might be TRBD2 (6 bases). Germline V gene lookup returns CDR1 MNHNS and CDR2 SASEGT. Trimming removed 4 bases from V and 6 bases from J, with 20 bases in between. This CDR3 comprises 16 residues.

The chain combines TRBV20-1 with TRBJ1-1; D gene unclear. The CDR3 has 16 residues. The V and J ends lost 3 bases and 4 bases respectively, with 21 bases between them. Looked up from germline, CDR1 is DFQATT and CDR2 is SNEGSKA (reference sequence). The CDR3 coding sequence is TGCAGTGCTAGTTCGGCCGGCAATTACGGCAGCACTGAAGCTTTCTTT. It encodes CSASSAGNYGSTEAFF.

There are a few counts of this clonotype. The CDR3 protein is CASSVGPGISGSGSGELFF. The CDR3 DNA sequence: TGTGCCAGCAGCGTAGGTCCTGGCATTAGCGGGAGTGGCTCCGGGGAGCTGTTTTTT. This chain uses TRBV9 with TRBJ2-2; 9 bases agree with TRBD2. V dropped 0 bases and J dropped 6; count of bases not matched to a gene: 15. The CDR3 contains 19 residues. Germline CDR1 and CDR2: SGDLS and YYNGEE.

This chain links TRBV12-3 or TRBV12-4 with TRBJ1-1, with D unclear. Trimming stripped 1 base from V and 9 bases from J, with 6 bases between. The length of the CDR3 is 11 residues. CDR3 region: CASSLVRQAFF. CDR3 in DNA: TGTGCCAGCAGTTTAGTCAGGCAAGCTTTCTTT.

In its sample, this clonotype was seen a few times. The chain joins TRBV7-2 to TRBJ2-5; 16 positions agree with TRBD2. The CDR3 sequence is 18 residues long. The ends lost 5 bases at V and 2 bases at J; junction bases unmatched: 8. The germline V gene encodes CDR1 SGHTA and CDR2 FQGNSA. The CDR3 coding sequence is TGTGCCAGCAGCCCCTACGGGACTAGCGGGGGGGGTCAAGAGACCCAGTACTTC. It specifies CASSPYGTSGGGQETQYF.

This clonotype showed up just a few times. This chain links TRBV2 with TRBJ1-2; D remains unclear. CDR3 length equals 12 residues. Trimming stripped 4 bases from V and 5 bases from J, with 8 bases between. Germline CDR1 reads SNHLY; CDR2 reads FYNNEI. This CDR3 is CASSARAYGYTF. In nucleotides, the CDR3 is TGTGCCAGCAGTGCGAGAGCATATGGCTACACCTTC.

This clonotype appeared a few times. J is TRBJ2-5 and V is TRBV5-1, with TRBD2 matching over 11 bases. This CDR3 has 15 amino acids. J was trimmed by 2 bases and V by 4 bases; bases with no gene match: 4. Per germline, CDR1 SGHRS and CDR2 YFSETQ. CDR3 coding DNA: TGCGCCAGCAGCCGGACTAGCGGGTGGCAAGAGACCCAGTACTTC. It codes for CASSRTSGWQETQYF.

The V and J genes are TRBV9 and TRBJ2-3, with 10 bases identical to TRBD1. With 1 base clipped from V and 4 bases from J, the junction kept 6 bases outside the gene matches. Germline loops: CDR1 SGDLS, CDR2 YYNGEE. The CDR3 runs to 16 residues. The CDR3 nucleotides read TGTGCCAGCAGCGTAATACCGACAGGGGGCTCAGATACGCAGTATTTT. This sequence encodes CASSVIPTGGSDTQYF.

This chain's CDR3 is CASRRGRHETQYF. The CDR3 coding sequence is TGTGCCAGCAGGCGGGGACGGCACGAGACCCAGTACTTC. The genes are TRBV12-3 or TRBV12-4 and TRBJ2-5; D might be TRBD2 (6 bases). The ends were cut back, 6 bases at V and 5 bases at J, with 13 bases in the middle. The CDR3 length is 13 residues.

The V call is TRBV19, the J call TRBJ2-3, with TRBD1 identical over 11 bases. Trimming cost V 10 bases and J 4 bases; bases outside gene matches: 4. The CDR3 loop spans 13 amino acids. Germline loops: CDR1 LNHDA, CDR2 SQIVND (reference sequence). Here the CDR3 reads CATGQGAADTQYF. CDR3 in DNA: TGTGCCACCGGACAGGGGGCTGCAGATACGCAGTATTTT.

This chain links TRBV20-1 with TRBJ1-2; TRBD1 agrees at 7 bases. The germline CDR1 and CDR2 sequences are DFQATT and SNEGSKA (reference sequence). Unmatched junction bases numbered 5, after V lost 6 bases and J lost 4 bases. This CDR3 spans 12 amino acids. The CDR3 here is CSASRGIYGYTF. Written as DNA, the CDR3 is TGCAGTGCAAGCAGGGGGATCTATGGCTACACCTTC.

The chain is built from TRBV5-1 and TRBJ2-2, with 7 bases that match TRBD1. The CDR3 is 16 amino acids. Trimming took 1 base from V and 5 from J; bases not matched to a gene: 8. Germline-derived CDR1 and CDR2 are SGHRS and YFSETQ. The CDR3 DNA sequence: TGCGCCAGCAGCTTGCAACAGGGGCCGAGGACCGGGGAGCTGTTTTTT. Amino acid sequence: CASSLQQGPRTGELFF.

The genes are TRBV3-1 and TRBJ2-5, with 8 bases aligning to TRBD2. J lost 3 bases, V lost 1 base, and 7 bases had no gene match. The V gene's germline CDR1 is LGHDT and CDR2 YNNKEL (reference sequence). This CDR3 has 16 residues. The CDR3 region has the DNA TGTGCCAGCAGCCAAGTGCGGCTAGCGGGTGAAGAGACCCAGTACTTC. This sequence encodes CASSQVRLAGEETQYF.

V is TRBV2 and J is TRBJ2-7; tentatively, D is TRBD2 (7 bases). Germline assignment: CDR1 SNHLY and CDR2 FYNNEI. Trimming took 4 bases from V and 7 from J, leaving 14 bases between them. The length of the CDR3 is 13 residues. Here the CDR3 DNA reads TGTGCCAGCAGTGGTACAGGGAGGGTAGAGCAGTACTTC. Protein: CASSGTGRVEQYF. The full variable domain, with the rest looked up from reference TRBV2 and TRBJ2-7, is EPEVTQTPSHQVTQMGQEVILRCVPISNHLYFYWYRQILGQKVEFLVSFYNNEISEKSEIFDDQFSVERPDGSNFTLKIRSTKLEDSAMYFCASSGTGRVEQYFGPGTRLTVT.

This clonotype was counted between two and nine times. This chain links TRBV4-1 with TRBJ1-5; D possibly corresponds to TRBD1 (5 bases). The CDR3 spans 13 residues. With 5 bases removed from V and 11 bases from J, the gap between germline ends came to 16 bases. Germline CDR1 and CDR2: MGHRA and YSYEKL. CDR3 amino acids: CASSNPGGLTQHF. DNA of the CDR3: TGCGCCAGCAGCAATCCGGGGGGTCTTACCCAGCATTTT.

This clonotype was picked up a small number of times. The chain recombines TRBV27 with TRBJ2-1; maybe TRBD2 (6 bases). V was trimmed by 8 bases and J by 6 bases, leaving 8 bases between them. CDR1 and CDR2 (germline): MNHEY, SMNVEV (reference sequence). The CDR3 is 11 residues long. CDR3 coding DNA: TGTGCCAGCCGGCGGGGCAATGAGCAGTTCTTC. Its translation is CASRRGNEQFF.

The table lists this clonotype with a few counts. The V gene is TRBV7-8, the J gene TRBJ1-1; no firm D call. The V end lost 0 bases, the J end lost 1 base, and 6 bases lay between the germline ends. CDR3 size: 14 residues. Germline-derived CDR1 and CDR2 are SGHVS and FQNEAQ. As DNA, the CDR3 is TGTGCCAGCAGCTTAGCGGGCCAGAACACTGAAGCTTTCTTT. Amino acid sequence: CASSLAGQNTEAFF.

This clonotype came up a few times. The gene calls are TRBV3-1 and TRBJ1-5; D may be TRBD1 (5 bases). CDR3 length equals 13 residues. V was pared by 2 bases and J by 7 bases, with 9 bases between. Germline assignment: CDR1 LGHDT and CDR2 YNNKEL (reference sequence). The CDR3 sequence: CASSQSQGQPQHF. The CDR3 region has the DNA TGTGCCAGCAGCCAATCCCAGGGACAGCCCCAGCATTTT.

V is TRBV2 and J is TRBJ2-3; 9 bases agree with TRBD1. V lost 7 bases and J lost 0; bases outside the gene matches: 8. CDR1 and CDR2 from the germline V gene are SNHLY and FYNNEI. The CDR3 has 16 amino acids. The CDR3 bases are TGTGCCAGCAAACGAGACAGGGGGATCAGCACAGATACGCAGTATTTT. As protein: CASKRDRGISTDTQYF.

This clonotype was detected only a few times. The V and J genes are TRBV3-1 and TRBJ2-1; unclear D gene. Deletions cut 3 bases from V and 5 bases from J, with 11 bases between. The CDR3 length is 14 residues. Germline CDR1 and CDR2: LGHDT and YNNKEL (reference sequence). Here the CDR3 DNA reads TGTGCCAGCAGCCAGTCGACGGCCCACAATGAGCAGTTCTTC. It translates to CASSQSTAHNEQFF.

J is TRBJ2-7 and V is TRBV18; 7 bases are a match to TRBD1. J gave up 0 bases and V 8 bases, and 7 bases lay outside the gene matches. The CDR3 length is 14 residues. The V gene's germline CDR1 is KGHSH and CDR2 LQKENI. The CDR3 bases are TGTGCCAGCACCCAGGACAGGAACTCCTACGAGCAGTACTTC. Translating gives CASTQDRNSYEQYF.

This chain uses TRBV7-8 with TRBJ2-1; 13 nucleotides line up with TRBD2. Trimming took 3 bases from V and 6 from J; bases not matched to a gene: 5. Germline CDR1 SGHVS, CDR2 FQNEAQ. There are 16 residues in the CDR3. This CDR3 is CASSFGLAGAGNEQFF. The CDR3 DNA follows: TGTGCCAGCAGCTTCGGACTAGCGGGAGCTGGCAATGAGCAGTTCTTC.